This T cell receptor (beta chain) was recovered during a study of blood T cell repertoires in COVID-19. Here immunoSEQ multiplex PCR was the method, and the copy in TCRdb shows in-frame clones only, minus some. Of about 170,000 clones listed, roughly 86% are singletons. The V gene's germline CDR1 is LGHNA and CDR2 YSLEER. Trimming removed 0 bases at V and 1 base at J, with 6 bases between. The CDR3 consists of 14 residues. The receptor was isolated from a woman older than 75 in a cohort sampled during active or convalescent COVID-19. Sequenced sample: peripheral blood. The rearrangement links TRBV4-3 to TRBJ1-1; no clear D gene. CDR3 in DNA: TGCGCCAGCAGCCAAGACGTGTGGAACACTGAAGCTTTCTTT. Translation gives CASSQDVWNTEAFF.